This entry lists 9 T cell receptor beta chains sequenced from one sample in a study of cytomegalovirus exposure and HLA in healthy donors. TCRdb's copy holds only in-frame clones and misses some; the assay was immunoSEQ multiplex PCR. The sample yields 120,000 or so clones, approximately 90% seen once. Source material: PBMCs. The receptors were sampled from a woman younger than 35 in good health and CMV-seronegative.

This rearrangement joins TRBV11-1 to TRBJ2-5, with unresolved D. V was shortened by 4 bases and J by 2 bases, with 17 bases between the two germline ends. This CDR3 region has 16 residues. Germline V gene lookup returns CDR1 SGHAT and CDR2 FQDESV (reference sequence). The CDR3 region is CASSSNLVLQQETQYF. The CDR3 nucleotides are TGTGCCAGCAGCTCAAATTTAGTGCTCCAACAAGAGACCCAGTACTTC.

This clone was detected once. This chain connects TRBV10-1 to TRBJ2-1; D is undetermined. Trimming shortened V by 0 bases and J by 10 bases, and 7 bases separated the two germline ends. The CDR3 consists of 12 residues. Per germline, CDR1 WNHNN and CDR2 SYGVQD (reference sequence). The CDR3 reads CASSESKREQFF. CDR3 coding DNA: TGCGCCAGCAGTGAGTCAAAGAGGGAGCAGTTCTTC.

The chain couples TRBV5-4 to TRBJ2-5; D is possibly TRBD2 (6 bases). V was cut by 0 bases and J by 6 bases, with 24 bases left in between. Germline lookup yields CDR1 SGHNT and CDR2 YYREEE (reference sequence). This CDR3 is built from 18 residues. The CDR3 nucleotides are TGTGCCAGCAGCTTGGACGGTCCGCTGGACTATCTCGGGAAGACCCAGTACTTC. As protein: CASSLDGPLDYLGKTQYF.

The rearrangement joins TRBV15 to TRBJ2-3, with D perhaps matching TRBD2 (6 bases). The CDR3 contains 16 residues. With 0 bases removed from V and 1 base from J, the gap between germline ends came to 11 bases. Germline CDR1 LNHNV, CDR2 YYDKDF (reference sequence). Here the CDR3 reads CATSRDEWGGTDTQYF. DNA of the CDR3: TGTGCCACCAGCAGAGATGAGTGGGGGGGCACAGATACGCAGTATTTT.

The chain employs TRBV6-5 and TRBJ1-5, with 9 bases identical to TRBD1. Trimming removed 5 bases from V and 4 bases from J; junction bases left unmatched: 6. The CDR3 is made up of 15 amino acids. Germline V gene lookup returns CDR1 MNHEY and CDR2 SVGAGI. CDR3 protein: CASSNTGTGNQPQHF. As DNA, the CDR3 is TGTGCCAGCAGTAACACCGGGACAGGGAATCAGCCCCAGCATTTT.

The CDR3 nucleotides are TGCGCCAGCAGCCAAGGAAGCGGGAGAGGGACAGATACGCAGTATTTT. Amino acid sequence: CASSQGSGRGTDTQYF. This sequence joins TRBV4-3 and TRBJ2-3; 8 bases agree with TRBD2. V was pared by 1 base and J by 3 bases, with 6 bases of the junction left unmatched. The V gene's germline CDR1 is LGHNA and CDR2 YSLEER. CDR3 size: 16 residues.

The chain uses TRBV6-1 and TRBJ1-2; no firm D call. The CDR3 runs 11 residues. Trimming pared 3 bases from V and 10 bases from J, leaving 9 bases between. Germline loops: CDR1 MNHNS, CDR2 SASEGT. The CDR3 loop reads CASSDRFVYTF. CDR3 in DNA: TGTGCCAGCAGTGACCGGTTTGTCTACACCTTC.

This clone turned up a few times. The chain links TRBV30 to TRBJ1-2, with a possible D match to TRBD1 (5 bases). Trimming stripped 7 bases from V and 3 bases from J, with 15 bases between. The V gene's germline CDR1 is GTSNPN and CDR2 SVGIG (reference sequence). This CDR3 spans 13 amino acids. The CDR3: CASLGSGDYGYTF. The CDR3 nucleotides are TGTGCCTCTCTAGGCTCGGGGGACTATGGCTACACCTTC.

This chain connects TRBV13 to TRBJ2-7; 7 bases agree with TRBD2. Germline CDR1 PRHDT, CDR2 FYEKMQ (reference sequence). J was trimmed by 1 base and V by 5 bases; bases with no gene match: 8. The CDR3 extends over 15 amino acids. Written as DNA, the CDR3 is TGTGCCAGCAGCCGCGGGAGCGGCGCTTCCTACGAGCAGTACTTC. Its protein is CASSRGSGASYEQYF. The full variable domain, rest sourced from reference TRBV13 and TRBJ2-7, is AAGVIQSPRHLIKEKRETATLKCYPIPRHDTVYWYQQGPGQDPQFLISFYEKMQSDKGSIPDRFSAQQFSDYHSELNMSSLELGDSALYFCASSRGSGASYEQYFGPGTRLTVT.